This TCR beta chain emerged from a study of OX40 agonist ivuxolimab in advanced cancers. Assay: immunoSEQ multiplex PCR; the TCRdb copy retains only in-frame clones and omits some. The table lists some 77,000 clones, about nine tenths of them singletons. CDR1 and CDR2 (germline): MDHEN, SYDVKM. Between the trimmed V and J ends, which lost 4 bases and 14 bases, there was a span of 14 bases. This CDR3 contains 11 residues. This clonotype was obtained from an adult with an advanced solid tumor such as melanoma, head and neck, liver or kidney cancer. This specimen was CD4+ or CD8+ T cells sorted from blood, taken in a trial of the OX40 agonist ivuxolimab. The chain combines TRBV28 with TRBJ1-1, with no clear D. In DNA form, the CDR3 reads TGTGCCAGCAGTTCCCTAATACACCGCTTCTTT. This gives the protein CASSSLIHRFF.